This TCR beta chain was profiled in a study of OX40 agonist ivuxolimab in advanced cancers. The V segment lost 1 base and the J segment 5 bases; nucleotides outside the gene matches: 4. The germline CDR1 and CDR2 sequences are SGHRS and YFSETQ. The CDR3 runs to 15 residues. Only in-frame clones appear in the TCRdb table, and some are missing; sequencing was by immunoSEQ multiplex PCR. The data show about 55,000 clones, more than 65% seen once. The sequences come from CD4+ or CD8+ T cells sorted from blood, collected in a trial of the OX40 agonist ivuxolimab. The chain couples TRBV5-1 to TRBJ2-1; 9 bases align to TRBD2. The sequence was collected from an adult with an advanced solid tumor such as melanoma, head and neck, liver or kidney cancer. The CDR3 DNA sequence: TGCGCCAGCAGCTTGCTTAGCGGGAGAGACAATGAGCAGTTCTTC. It specifies CASSLLSGRDNEQFF.